One sample yielded the 3 T cell receptor beta chains listed below, sequenced in a study of blood T cell repertoires in COVID-19. Some clones are missing from TCRdb's copy, which holds only in-frame ones; the method was immunoSEQ multiplex PCR. The table shows about 430,000 clones, with about 88% occurring only once. The sequencing input was PBMCs or T cells enriched from blood (not recorded which). Receptors were obtained from a woman between 18 and 29 years old who had been exposed to COVID-19.

J is TRBJ1-5 and V is TRBV4-1, with D unclear. Germline CDR1 reads MGHRA; CDR2 reads YSYEKL. V was cut by 1 base and J by 0 bases, with 13 bases left in between. This CDR3 spans 17 amino acids. The CDR3 here is CASSQVQVVHSNQPQHF. As DNA, the CDR3 is TGCGCCAGCAGCCAAGTTCAGGTTGTGCATAGCAATCAGCCCCAGCATTTT.

This clone came up a few times. This chain joins TRBV7-9 and TRBJ1-6; 9 bases are a match to TRBD1. This CDR3 region has 17 residues. Trimming cost V 1 base and J 2 bases; bases outside gene matches: 3. Germline values: CDR1 SEHNR, CDR2 FQNEAQ (reference sequence). Written as DNA, the CDR3 is TGTGCCAGCAGCTTAGGGACAGGGGACCCCTATAATTCACCCCTCCACTTT. This codes for CASSLGTGDPYNSPLHF.

The count of this clone is one. This chain connects TRBV4-1 to TRBJ1-5; weak D call: TRBD1 (6 bases). Per the germline V gene, CDR1 is MGHRA and CDR2 is YSYEKL. The CDR3 runs to 14 residues. The ends were cut back, 0 bases at V and 6 bases at J, with 9 bases in the middle. The CDR3, as DNA: TGCGCCAGCAGCCAAGAAGGACAGATTCAGCCCCAGCATTTT. Translated: CASSQEGQIQPQHF.